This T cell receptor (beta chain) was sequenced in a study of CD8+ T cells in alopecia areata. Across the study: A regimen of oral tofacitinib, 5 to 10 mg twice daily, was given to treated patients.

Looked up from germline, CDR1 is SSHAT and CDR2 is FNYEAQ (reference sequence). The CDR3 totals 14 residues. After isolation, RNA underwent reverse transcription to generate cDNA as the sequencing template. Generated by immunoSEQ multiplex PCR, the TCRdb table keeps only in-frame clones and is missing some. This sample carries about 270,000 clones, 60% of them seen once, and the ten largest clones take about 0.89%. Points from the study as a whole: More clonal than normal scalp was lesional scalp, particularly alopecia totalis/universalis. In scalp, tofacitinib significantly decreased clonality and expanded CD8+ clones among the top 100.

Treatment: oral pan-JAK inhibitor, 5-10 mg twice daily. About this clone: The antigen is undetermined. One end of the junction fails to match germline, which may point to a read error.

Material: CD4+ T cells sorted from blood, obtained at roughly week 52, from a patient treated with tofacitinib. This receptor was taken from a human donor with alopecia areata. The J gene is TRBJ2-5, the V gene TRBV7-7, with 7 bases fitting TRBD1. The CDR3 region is CASSFGTEQETQYF. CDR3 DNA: TGTGCTAGCAGCTTCGGGACAGAACAAGAGACCCAGTACTTC.